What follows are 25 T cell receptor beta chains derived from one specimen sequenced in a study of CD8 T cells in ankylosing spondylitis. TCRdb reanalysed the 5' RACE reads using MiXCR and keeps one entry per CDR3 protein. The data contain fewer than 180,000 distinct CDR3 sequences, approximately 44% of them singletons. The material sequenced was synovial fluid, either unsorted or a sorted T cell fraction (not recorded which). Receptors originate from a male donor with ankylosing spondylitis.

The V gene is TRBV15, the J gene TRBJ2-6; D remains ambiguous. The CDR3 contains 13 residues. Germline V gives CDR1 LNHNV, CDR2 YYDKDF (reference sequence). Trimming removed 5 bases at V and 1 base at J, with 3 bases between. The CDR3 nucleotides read TGTGCCACCAGCGCTTCTGGGGCCAACGTCCTGACTTTC. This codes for CATSASGANVLTF.

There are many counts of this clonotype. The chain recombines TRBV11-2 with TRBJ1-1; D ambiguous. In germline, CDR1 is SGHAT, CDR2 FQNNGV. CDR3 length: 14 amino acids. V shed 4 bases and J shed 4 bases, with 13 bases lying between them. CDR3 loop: CASSWVDAFTEAFF. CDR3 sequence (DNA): TGTGCCAGCAGCTGGGTTGATGCGTTCACTGAAGCTTTCTTT.

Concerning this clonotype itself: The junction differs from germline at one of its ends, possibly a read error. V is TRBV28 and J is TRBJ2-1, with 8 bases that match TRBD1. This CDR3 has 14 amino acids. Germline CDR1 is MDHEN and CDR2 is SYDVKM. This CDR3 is CASSFSTSGQVDLF. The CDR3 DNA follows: TGTGCCAGCAGTTTTTCTACCTCGGGACAGGTCGATCTCTTC.

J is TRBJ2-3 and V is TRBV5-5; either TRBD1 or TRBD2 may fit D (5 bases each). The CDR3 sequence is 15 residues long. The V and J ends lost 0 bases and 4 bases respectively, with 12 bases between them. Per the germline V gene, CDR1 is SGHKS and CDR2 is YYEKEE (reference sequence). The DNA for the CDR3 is TGTGCCAGCAGCTTGGGGGACCCTTGGGCAGATACGCAGTATTTT. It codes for CASSLGDPWADTQYF.

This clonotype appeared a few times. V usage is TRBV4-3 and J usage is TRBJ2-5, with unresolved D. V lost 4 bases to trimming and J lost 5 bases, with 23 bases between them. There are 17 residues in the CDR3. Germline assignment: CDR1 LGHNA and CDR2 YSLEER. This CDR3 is CASSPRPRLGVGETQYF. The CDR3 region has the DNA TGCGCCAGCAGCCCTCGTCCCCGGCTAGGAGTGGGGGAGACCCAGTACTTC.

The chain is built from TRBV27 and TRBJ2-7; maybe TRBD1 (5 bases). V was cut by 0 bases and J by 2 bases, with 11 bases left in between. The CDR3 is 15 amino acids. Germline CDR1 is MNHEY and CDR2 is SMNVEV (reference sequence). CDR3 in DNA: TGTGCCAGCAGTTTATCAGGGGTTAATCCCTACGAGCAGTACTTC. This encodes CASSLSGVNPYEQYF.

CDR3 sequence: CSAEDSSFASGYTF. The CDR3 nucleotides read TGCAGCGCGGAGGACAGTTCCTTCGCTTCTGGCTACACCTTC. This chain links TRBV20-1 with TRBJ1-2, with a possible D match to TRBD1 (6 bases). Germline lookup yields CDR1 DFQATT and CDR2 SNEGSKA (reference sequence). CDR3 length: 14 amino acids.

The CDR3 is CAISDIRGQLNTGELFF. CDR3 bases: TGTGCCATCAGTGACATCAGGGGTCAACTAAACACCGGGGAGCTGTTTTTT. This chain connects TRBV10-3 to TRBJ2-2; D is possibly TRBD1 (6 bases). Per the germline V gene, CDR1 is ENHRY and CDR2 is SYGVKD. Trimming left V 3 bases short and J 2 bases short, with 16 bases between. This CDR3 has 17 residues.

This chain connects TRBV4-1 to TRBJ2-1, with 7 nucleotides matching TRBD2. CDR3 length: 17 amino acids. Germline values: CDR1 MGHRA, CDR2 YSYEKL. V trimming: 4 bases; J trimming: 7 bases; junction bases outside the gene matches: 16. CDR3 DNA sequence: TGCGCCAGCAGCCGACTCTCACTAGCGTATGCGTGGAATGAGCAGTTCTTC. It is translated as CASSRLSLAYAWNEQFF.

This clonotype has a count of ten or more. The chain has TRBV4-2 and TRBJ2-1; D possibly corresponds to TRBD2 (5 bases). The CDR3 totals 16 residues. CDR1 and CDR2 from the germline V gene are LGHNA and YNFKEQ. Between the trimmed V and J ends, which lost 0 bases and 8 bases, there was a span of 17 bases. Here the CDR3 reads CASSQDWSAGYDEQFF. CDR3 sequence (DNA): TGTGCCAGCAGCCAAGATTGGTCGGCGGGTTACGATGAGCAGTTCTTC.

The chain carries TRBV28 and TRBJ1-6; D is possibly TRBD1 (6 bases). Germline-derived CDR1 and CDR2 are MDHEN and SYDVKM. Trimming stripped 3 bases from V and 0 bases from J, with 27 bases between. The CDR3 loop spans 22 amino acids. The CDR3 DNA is TGTGCCAGCAGTTTTTGGGCAGGGGTAATGGTAAAAACAAGCTCCTATAATTCACCCCTCCACTTT. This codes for CASSFWAGVMVKTSSYNSPLHF.

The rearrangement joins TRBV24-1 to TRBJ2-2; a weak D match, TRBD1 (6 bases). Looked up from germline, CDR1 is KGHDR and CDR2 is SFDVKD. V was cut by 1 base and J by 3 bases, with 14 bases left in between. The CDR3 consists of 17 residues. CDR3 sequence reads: CATSDFPGTSDTGELFF. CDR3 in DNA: TGTGCCACCAGTGATTTCCCCGGGACATCGGACACCGGGGAGCTGTTTTTT.

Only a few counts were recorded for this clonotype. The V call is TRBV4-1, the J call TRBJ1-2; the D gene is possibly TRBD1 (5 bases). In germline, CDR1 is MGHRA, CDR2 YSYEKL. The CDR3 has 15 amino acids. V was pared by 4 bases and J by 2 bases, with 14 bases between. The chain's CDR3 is CASSPTRGGNYGYTF. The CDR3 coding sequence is TGCGCCAGCAGCCCGACGCGGGGGGGGAACTATGGCTACACCTTC.

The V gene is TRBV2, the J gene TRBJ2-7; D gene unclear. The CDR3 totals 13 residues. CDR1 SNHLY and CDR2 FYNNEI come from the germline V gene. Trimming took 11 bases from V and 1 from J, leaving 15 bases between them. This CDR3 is CACGCGQSYEQYF. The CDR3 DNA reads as TGTGCCTGCGGATGTGGGCAGTCCTACGAGCAGTACTTC.

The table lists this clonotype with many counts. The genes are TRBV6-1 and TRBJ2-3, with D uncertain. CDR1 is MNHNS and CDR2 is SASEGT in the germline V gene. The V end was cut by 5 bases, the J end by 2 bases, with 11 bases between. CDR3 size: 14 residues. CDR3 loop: CASSPGPNTDTQYF. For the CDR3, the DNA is TGTGCCAGCAGTCCCGGACCGAACACAGATACGCAGTATTTT.

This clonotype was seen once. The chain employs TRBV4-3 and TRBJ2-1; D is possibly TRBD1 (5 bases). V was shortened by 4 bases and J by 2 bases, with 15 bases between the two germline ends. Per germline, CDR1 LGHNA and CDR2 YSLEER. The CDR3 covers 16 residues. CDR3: CASSLGARAPYNEQFF. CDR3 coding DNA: TGCGCCAGCAGCCTAGGGGCCAGGGCGCCCTACAATGAGCAGTTCTTC.

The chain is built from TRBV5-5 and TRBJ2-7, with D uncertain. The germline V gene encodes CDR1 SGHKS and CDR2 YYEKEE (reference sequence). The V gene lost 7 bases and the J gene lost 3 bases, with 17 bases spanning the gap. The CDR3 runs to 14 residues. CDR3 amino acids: CASGPGLGCYEQYF. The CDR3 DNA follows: TGTGCCAGCGGCCCCGGGCTCGGCTGCTACGAGCAGTACTTC.

For the CDR3, the DNA is TGCAGTGCTAGCTTCACTACGGGAGGCACAGATACGCAGTATTTT. It encodes CSASFTTGGTDTQYF. This chain uses TRBV20-1 with TRBJ2-3; D is possibly TRBD2 (6 bases). This CDR3 region has 15 residues. V lost 3 bases, J lost 1 base, and 14 bases lay in between. In germline, CDR1 is DFQATT, CDR2 SNEGSKA (reference sequence).

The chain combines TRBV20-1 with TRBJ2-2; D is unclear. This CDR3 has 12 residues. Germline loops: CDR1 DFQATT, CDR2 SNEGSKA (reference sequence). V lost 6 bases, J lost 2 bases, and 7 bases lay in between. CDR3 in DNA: TGCAGTGCCCACCGTAACACCGGGGAGCTGTTTTTT. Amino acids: CSAHRNTGELFF.

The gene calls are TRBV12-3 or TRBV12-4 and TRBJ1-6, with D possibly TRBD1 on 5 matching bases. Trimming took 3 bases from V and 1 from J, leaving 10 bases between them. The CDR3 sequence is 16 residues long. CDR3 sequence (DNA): TGTGCCAGCAGTTTGATGGGGGAGTCCTATAATTCACCCCTCCACTTT. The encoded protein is CASSLMGESYNSPLHF.

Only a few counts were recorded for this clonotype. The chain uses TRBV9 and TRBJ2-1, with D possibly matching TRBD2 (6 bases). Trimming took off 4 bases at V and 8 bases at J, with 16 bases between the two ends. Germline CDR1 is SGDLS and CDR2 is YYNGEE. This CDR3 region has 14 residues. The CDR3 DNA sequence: TGTGCCAGCAGCCCAGGGACTCACGGCTATGAGCAGTTCTTC. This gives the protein CASSPGTHGYEQFF.

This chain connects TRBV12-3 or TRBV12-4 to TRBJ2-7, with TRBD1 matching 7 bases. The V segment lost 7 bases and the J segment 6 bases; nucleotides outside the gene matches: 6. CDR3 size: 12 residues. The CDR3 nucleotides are TGTGCCAGCATGGGACAGCGCATCGAGCAGTACTTC. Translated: CASMGQRIEQYF.

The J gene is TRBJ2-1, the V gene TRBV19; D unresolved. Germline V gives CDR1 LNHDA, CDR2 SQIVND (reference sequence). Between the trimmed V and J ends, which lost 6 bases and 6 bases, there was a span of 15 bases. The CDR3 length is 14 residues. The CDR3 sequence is CASSRSFRSNEQFF. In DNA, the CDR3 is TGTGCCAGTAGCAGGTCTTTCCGATCCAATGAGCAGTTCTTC.

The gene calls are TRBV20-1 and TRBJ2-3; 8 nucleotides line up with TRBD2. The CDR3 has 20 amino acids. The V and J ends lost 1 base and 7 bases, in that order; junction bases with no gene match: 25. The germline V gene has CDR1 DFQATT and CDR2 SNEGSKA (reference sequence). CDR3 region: CSARGLAIAWAMNRPNTQYF. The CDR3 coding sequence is TGCAGTGCTAGAGGACTAGCGATAGCATGGGCGATGAACCGGCCTAATACGCAGTATTTT.

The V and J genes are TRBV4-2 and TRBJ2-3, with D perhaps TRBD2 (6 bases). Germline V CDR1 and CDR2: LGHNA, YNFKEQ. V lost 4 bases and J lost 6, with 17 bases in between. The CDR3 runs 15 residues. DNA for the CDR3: TGTGCCAGCAGCCTCCGGCGCCGGAGGGTGGATACGCAGTATTTT. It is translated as CASSLRRRRVDTQYF.